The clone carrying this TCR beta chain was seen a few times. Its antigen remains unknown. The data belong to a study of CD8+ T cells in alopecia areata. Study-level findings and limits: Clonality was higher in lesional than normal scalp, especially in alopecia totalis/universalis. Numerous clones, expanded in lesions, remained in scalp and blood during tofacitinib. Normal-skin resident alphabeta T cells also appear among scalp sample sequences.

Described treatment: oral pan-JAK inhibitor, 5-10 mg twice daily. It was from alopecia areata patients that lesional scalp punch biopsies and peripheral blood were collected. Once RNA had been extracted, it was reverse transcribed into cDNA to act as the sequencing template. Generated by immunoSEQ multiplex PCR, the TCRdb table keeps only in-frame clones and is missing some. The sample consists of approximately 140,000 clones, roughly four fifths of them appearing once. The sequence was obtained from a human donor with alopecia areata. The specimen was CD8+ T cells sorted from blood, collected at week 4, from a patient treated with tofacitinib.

CDR3 protein: CASSSTGNPYEQYF. The CDR3 bases are TGTGCCAGCAGCTCTACAGGGAACCCCTACGAGCAGTACTTC. This chain links TRBV7-2 with TRBJ2-7; maybe TRBD1 (6 bases). In germline, CDR1 is SGHTA, CDR2 FQGNSA. V was pared by 4 bases and J by 2 bases, with 12 bases between. The CDR3 totals 14 residues.